This TCR beta chain was recovered during a study of identical twins. Points from the study as a whole: Out-of-frame alpha sequences that twins shared showed excess low generation probability. Clonotypes of the beta chain that were abundant in cord blood carried fewer insertions (memory repertoires showed none). Cross-sectional statistics underpinned the conclusions; the same donors were not followed.

Germline V gene data show CDR1 as SSHAT and CDR2 as FNYEAQ (reference sequence). The CDR3 has 16 residues. Each CDR3 protein gets one entry after TCRdb re-called the 5' RACE reads with MiXCR. Of around 370,000 distinct CDR3 sequences listed, roughly 9% are singletons. A note on this clonotype: No antigen is known for it. Germline and junction disagree at one end, which may indicate a read error.

The clonotype was recovered from a woman between 45 and 60 years old in good health. The sample comprised naive T cells sorted from blood. The chain employs TRBV7-7 and TRBJ2-7; tentative D call: TRBD2 (5 bases). The CDR3 is CASSLARIADRDEQYF. The CDR3 DNA reads TGTGCTAGCAGCTTAGCGCGGATAGCCGATCGGGACGAGCAGTACTTC.